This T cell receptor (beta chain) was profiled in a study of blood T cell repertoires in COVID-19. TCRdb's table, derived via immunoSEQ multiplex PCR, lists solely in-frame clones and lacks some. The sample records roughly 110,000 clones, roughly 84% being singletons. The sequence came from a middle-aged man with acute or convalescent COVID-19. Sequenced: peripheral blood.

The DNA for the CDR3 is TGTGCCAGCAGCCCCGGGGGGTCCAATGGCTACACCTTC. Residues: CASSPGGSNGYTF. V usage is TRBV9 and J usage is TRBJ1-2; the D gene is possibly TRBD1 (5 bases). Per germline, CDR1 SGDLS and CDR2 YYNGEE. Trimming took 4 bases from V and 6 from J, leaving 13 bases between them. The CDR3 loop spans 13 amino acids.